The 12 T cell receptor beta chains given below trace back to one sample, sequenced in a study of glioma-infiltrating T cells after dendritic cell vaccination. Stated time point: after dendritic cell vaccination, including at tumor progression/relapse. The data were produced by immunoSEQ multiplex PCR, yet TCRdb's version contains in-frame clones alone and is incomplete. Here the sample spans about 90,000 clones, about four fifths being singletons. The sequences come from blood, collected after dendritic cell vaccination. Receptors originate from a human donor with glioblastoma.

The chain employs TRBV6-6 and TRBJ1-2; D is possibly TRBD1 (5 bases). CDR1 is MNHNY, CDR2 SVGAGI, per germline (reference sequence). The CDR3 extends over 15 amino acids. Trimming removed 7 bases from V and 3 bases from J, with 18 bases in between. The CDR3 loop reads CASNPGGGADYGYTF. The CDR3 DNA sequence: TGTGCCAGCAACCCGGGGGGGGGTGCGGACTATGGCTACACCTTC.

The V gene is TRBV19, the J gene TRBJ2-2; 7 nucleotides match TRBD1. CDR3 length equals 15 residues. From germline, CDR1 is LNHDA and CDR2 SQIVND (reference sequence). V trimming: 3 bases; J trimming: 5 bases; junction bases outside the gene matches: 6. CDR3 DNA sequence: TGTGCCAGTAGTATTCAAGGGGGCAGGACCGGGGAGCTGTTTTTT. Amino acids: CASSIQGGRTGELFF.

The chain combines TRBV15 with TRBJ1-1; D is uncertain. The V and J ends lost 0 bases and 0 bases respectively, with 11 bases between them. CDR3 length equals 16 residues. The V gene's germline CDR1 is LNHNV and CDR2 YYDKDF (reference sequence). The CDR3 bases are TGTGCCACCAGCAGAGATCGAAGCACGATGAACACTGAAGCTTTCTTT. Protein: CATSRDRSTMNTEAFF.

This clone was counted only a few times. This chain joins TRBV11-3 and TRBJ2-5, with D maybe TRBD2 (6 bases). V was cut by 3 bases and J by 0 bases, with 14 bases left in between. The germline V gene has CDR1 SGHNT and CDR2 YENEEA. This CDR3 has 16 amino acids. The CDR3 sequence: CASSFSGTRDQETQYF. The CDR3 region has the DNA TGTGCCAGCAGCTTCTCCGGGACTCGGGACCAAGAGACCCAGTACTTC.

This chain uses TRBV5-6 with TRBJ1-5, with TRBD1 matching over 11 bases. V lost 3 bases and J lost 7; bases outside the gene matches: 12. Germline CDR1 is SGHDT and CDR2 is YYEEEE. CDR3 length equals 17 residues. Here the CDR3 DNA reads TGTGCCAGCAGCTCTCGGACAGGGGGCGATCAGTACCAGCCCCAGCATTTT. It translates to CASSSRTGGDQYQPQHF.

CDR3 region: CASSPETGTQETQYF. In DNA, the CDR3 is TGCGCCAGCAGCCCAGAAACAGGGACCCAAGAGACCCAGTACTTC. The chain carries TRBV5-1 and TRBJ2-5; tentative D call: TRBD1 (6 bases). Trimming cost V 4 bases and J 1 base, with 14 bases left between them. The CDR3 loop spans 15 amino acids. Germline loops: CDR1 SGHRS, CDR2 YFSETQ.

This clone was counted a few times. This chain's CDR3 is CASSSYRGENTEAFF. As DNA, the CDR3 is TGTGCCAGCAGCTCATACAGGGGGGAGAACACTGAAGCTTTCTTT. This chain joins TRBV5-8 and TRBJ1-1; 8 bases line up with TRBD1. The CDR3 runs 15 residues. The trim removed 3 bases at V and 1 base at J, leaving 5 bases unmatched. From germline, CDR1 is SGHTS and CDR2 YDEGEE.

CDR3 region: CASSLPTGYEQYF. In DNA form, the CDR3 reads TGTGCCAGCAGCTTACCGACAGGCTACGAGCAGTACTTC. The V call is TRBV11-1, the J call TRBJ2-7; D is perhaps TRBD1 (6 bases). The CDR3 loop spans 13 amino acids. Between the trimmed V and J ends, which lost 2 bases and 3 bases, there was a span of 8 bases. Germline V gene sequence: CDR1 SGHAT, CDR2 FQDESV (reference sequence).

This chain connects TRBV15 to TRBJ1-3; 8 bases map to TRBD1. This CDR3 is built from 17 residues. The junction had 5 bases not matched to a gene; V was cut back by 1 base and J by 0 bases. Germline V CDR1 and CDR2: LNHNV, YYDKDF (reference sequence). The chain's CDR3 is CATSRARDRISGNTIYF. The CDR3 DNA reads as TGTGCCACCAGCAGAGCCCGGGACAGGATCTCTGGAAACACCATATATTTT.

This chain uses TRBV5-4 with TRBJ1-1; no clear D. CDR3 length equals 15 residues. Germline loops: CDR1 SGHNT, CDR2 YYREEE (reference sequence). The V gene lost 4 bases and the J gene lost 0 bases, with 13 bases spanning the gap. The CDR3 bases are TGTGCCAGCAGCACCGGGTGGAGGTTGAACACTGAAGCTTTCTTT. Translation: CASSTGWRLNTEAFF.

The chain uses TRBV5-1 and TRBJ2-2, with D perhaps TRBD1 (6 bases). The length of the CDR3 is 15 residues. V shed 0 bases and J shed 1 base, with 7 bases lying between them. Germline loops: CDR1 SGHRS, CDR2 YFSETQ. CDR3 bases: TGCGCCAGCAGCTTGGGGACAGTGAACACCGGGGAGCTGTTTTTT. The encoded protein is CASSLGTVNTGELFF.

The genes are TRBV5-7 and TRBJ2-1, with a weak D call TRBD2 (5 bases). TRBV5-7 is treated as an ORF (open reading frame) with a function not yet certain. V dropped 2 bases and J dropped 7 bases, with 10 bases sitting between them. The CDR3 loop spans 13 amino acids. The CDR3 reads CASSFHGRNEQFF. The CDR3 nucleotides read TGTGCCAGCAGCTTTCATGGGAGAAATGAGCAGTTCTTC.